This record looks at one T cell receptor beta chain sequence and its context. Its recognized antigen is unknown. The record has no base qualities; no much larger clone is one base away. The donors were healthy, HIV-negative adults with no recently reported acute infections or vaccinations. Every donor was a Caucasian adult living in Nashville, Tennessee, USA. Magnetic negative selection was used to enrich CD4+ T cells, after which naive cells were positively selected on CD45RA and the negative fraction became the memory subset. After blood collection by leukapheresis, PBMCs were isolated using Ficoll-Histopaque density gradient centrifugation and then cryopreserved in the vapor phase of liquid nitrogen. Analytical flow cytometry was used to check the purity and quantity of every magnetically sorted T cell population. Each sorted fraction had its genomic DNA isolated and then quantified by UV absorbance on a Nanodrop 2000c.

V lost 0 bases and J lost 5 bases; the stretch between them is 11 bases long. From its cysteine to its phenylalanine, the CDR3 spans 14 amino acids. Of all the DNA, just the CDR3 is kept, 42 bases in frame from base 1. The germline V gene (reference sequence) sets CDR1 to LNHNV and CDR2 to YYDKDF. Using the deep immunoSEQ assay, TCR CDR3 regions were amplified from genomic DNA by multiplex PCR. For each cell subset, the extracted genomic DNA was distributed evenly across all wells of several immunoSEQ 96-well plates, and each plate served as one replicate. For sorted subsets, each replicate PCR was loaded with about 200 ng genomic DNA, equivalent to 32,000 or so T cell genomes. The purified libraries were quantified using a Qubit 3.0 fluorometer, sized with a Bioanalyzer 2100, and then quantified again using the KAPA Library Quantification kit. A separate single-read 150-cycle Illumina NextSeq 550 flow cell was used to sequence each immunoSEQ 96-well plate. As for the original processing: Because the immunoSEQ output held only junctional sequences and lacked quality scores, the filtering could not match the filtering applied to full-length reads. Sequences were annotated with PyIR, a Python wrapper for IgBLAST v1.9, using IMGT germline references to assign V/J genes and CDR3. Reads were removed for weak V/J assignments (E-value above 1e-6), missing CDR3, stop codons, out-of-frame junctions, or ambiguous translated residues. V3J clonotypes were defined as sequences sharing the same inferred V gene, J gene, and CDR3 amino acid sequence. The percentage overlap between two repertoires was calculated by dividing the number of shared unique clonotypes by the size of the smaller repertoire. Three approaches were used to assess repertoire richness: RTK rarefaction, the Chao1 estimator, and Recon v2.1 estimates of unobserved clonotypes. For all TCRbeta clonotypes obtained by the gDNA method from four donors, generation probabilities were computed with OLGA. The immuneACCESS repertoire file appears here via TCRdb, limited to in-frame rearrangements. These files lack a portion of the clones; in checked studies, under half of the deficit traces to unresolved V genes, and the cause of the others is not known. From that table come the V and J calls and clone size; the DNA was used to work out D and trimming. The sample table contains around 750,000 clones; only one count was recorded for around two thirds of them. More than 1.5% of the sample is taken by the ten largest.

This sample was taken from a study of shared clonotypes between healthy human individuals (dated by TCRdb to about 2020). Study-wide context: The cohort included three men and a couple of women between 18 and 49 years of age. For each donor, CD4 naive and CD4 memory were each run on three plates, CD8 naive on two plates, and CD8 memory on one plate. Between about 0.94 and 8.9 billion PBMCs per donor were obtained by leukapheresis. Blood TCR repertoires of roughly five healthy adults were deeply sequenced to estimate repertoire size and the extent of clonotype sharing between individuals. To increase sequencing depth and limit assay-specific biases, TCR repertoire library preparation and sequencing were carried out by different laboratories using diverse techniques.

The investigation overall reported the following: Rarefaction of sorted-subset datasets indicated incomplete sequencing despite the large sequencing depth. Based on pairwise subsampling, the degree of clonotype sharing among donors was expected to be affected by sequencing depth. Naive subsets generally had larger estimated clonotype richness than memory subsets. Clonotypes shared by all four sorted-subset donors showed higher generation probabilities than non-shared clonotypes. Approximately 5% of naive CD4, roughly 3.6% of naive CD8, 2.3% of memory CD4, and about 0.4% of memory CD8 clonotypes were shared across a few donors. Sampling was restricted to blood, and TCR repertoires in tissues likely differ from the TCR repertoires found in blood. The genetic and exposure-history diversity represented was limited by the small number of donors.

This TCR came from a woman in her 30s in good health. The chain was built from TRBV15 and TRBJ2-7; the D match is possibly TRBD1 or TRBD2, with 5 bases aligned in each. Sequencing was carried out using memory CD4+ T cells sorted from blood. The cell subset or site label here, explained by the study, means: CD45RA-negative fraction. The DNA sequence reads TGTGCCACCAGCAGAGACCCGAGAGGGGACGAGCAGTACTTC. This gives the protein CATSRDPRGDEQYF.